What follows are 20 T cell receptor beta chains derived from one specimen sequenced in a study of blood T cell repertoires in COVID-19. Only in-frame clones appear in the TCRdb table, and some are missing; sequencing was by immunoSEQ multiplex PCR. The sample lists more than 200,000 clones, more than 85% occurring once. The sequencing input was peripheral blood. These receptors were collected from a woman aged 45-65 years with COVID-19, enrolled during active disease.

This sequence joins TRBV5-8 and TRBJ1-4, with 9 bases that match TRBD1. V lost 4 bases and J lost 3; bases outside the gene matches: 7. This CDR3 spans 16 amino acids. The germline V gene encodes CDR1 SGHTS and CDR2 YDEGEE. In DNA, the CDR3 is TGTGCCAGCAGCCCGGGACAGGGCCCACCTAATGAAAAACTGTTTTTT. This translates into CASSPGQGPPNEKLFF.

This rearrangement joins TRBV7-9 to TRBJ2-3, with 7 bases identical to TRBD1. The CDR3 has 13 residues. V was pared by 7 bases and J by 4 bases, with 5 bases of the junction left unmatched. Germline values: CDR1 SEHNR, CDR2 FQNEAQ (reference sequence). CDR3 coding DNA: TGTGCCAGCACAACCCAGGGGGCAGATACGCAGTATTTT. Translating it yields CASTTQGADTQYF.

This clone was detected a few times. The chain links TRBV7-2 to TRBJ2-1, with 9 bases lining up with TRBD2. V was pared by 5 bases and J by 9 bases, with 17 bases of the junction left unmatched. This CDR3 comprises 17 residues. Germline values: CDR1 SGHTA, CDR2 FQGNSA. CDR3 loop: CASSPKAAGGASGEQFF. Written as DNA, the CDR3 is TGTGCCAGCAGCCCAAAAGCAGCGGGGGGTGCGTCTGGTGAGCAGTTCTTC.

The V gene is TRBV23-1, the J gene TRBJ2-1; D remains ambiguous. TRBV23-1 is classed as an ORF, of uncertain function. V gave up 3 bases and J gave up 2 bases, with 11 bases separating them. CDR3 length: 15 amino acids. The CDR3 loop is CASSHTIVAYNEQFF. DNA of the CDR3: TGCGCCAGCAGTCATACGATAGTGGCCTACAATGAGCAGTTCTTC.

The chain combines TRBV9 with TRBJ2-3, with 9 bases matching TRBD2. This CDR3 is 15 amino acids long. J was trimmed by 3 bases and V by 5 bases; bases with no gene match: 7. Germline CDR1 is SGDLS and CDR2 is YYNGEE. The chain's CDR3 is CASSPRGGGTDTQYF. The CDR3 region has the DNA TGTGCCAGCAGTCCTCGCGGGGGGGGGACAGATACGCAGTATTTT.

J is TRBJ2-7 and V is TRBV28, with a possible D match to TRBD2 (6 bases). V was shortened by 3 bases and J by 0 bases, with 15 bases between the two germline ends. CDR3 length: 16 residues. CDR1 is MDHEN, CDR2 SYDVKM, per germline. This CDR3 reads CASSFGPGRSSYEQYF. CDR3 coding DNA: TGTGCCAGCAGTTTTGGGCCGGGGAGGAGCTCCTACGAGCAGTACTTC.

This sequence joins TRBV9 and TRBJ2-3, with 11 bases aligning to TRBD1. With V trimmed by 2 bases and J by 5 bases, 1 base remained unmatched. The CDR3 runs 14 residues. CDR1 is SGDLS, CDR2 YYNGEE, per germline. CDR3 DNA: TGTGCCAGCAGCGTTGGGACAGGGGGAGATACGCAGTATTTT. It encodes CASSVGTGGDTQYF.

The CDR3 region is CASSWRGAGELFF. CDR3 nucleotide sequence: TGTGCCAGCAGTTGGAGGGGTGCCGGGGAGCTGTTTTTT. This chain uses TRBV6-2 or TRBV6-3 with TRBJ2-2, with D maybe TRBD2 (6 bases). Germline CDR1 is MNHEY and CDR2 is SVGEGT. The CDR3 length is 13 residues. V was cut by 4 bases and J by 6 bases, with 9 bases left in between.

The rearrangement links TRBV27 to TRBJ2-3, with TRBD2 identical over 8 bases. CDR1 and CDR2 from the germline V gene are MNHEY and SMNVEV (reference sequence). V lost 3 bases to trimming and J lost 6 bases; unmatched junction nucleotides: 2. The length of the CDR3 is 13 residues. The CDR3 loop reads CASSFRGGDTQYF. CDR3 DNA: TGTGCCAGCAGTTTTCGGGGGGGGGATACGCAGTATTTT.

V usage is TRBV5-4 and J usage is TRBJ2-1, with 12 bases aligning to TRBD2. J gave up 9 bases and V 4 bases, and 8 bases lay outside the gene matches. Germline lookup yields CDR1 SGHNT and CDR2 YYREEE (reference sequence). The CDR3 extends over 15 amino acids. The CDR3 loop reads CASSAASGGAGEQFF. CDR3 nucleotides: TGTGCCAGCAGCGCGGCTAGCGGGGGGGCCGGTGAGCAGTTCTTC. Looking up the rest from reference TRBV5-4 and TRBJ2-1 gives the full variable domain: ETGVTQSPTHLIKTRGQQVTLRCSSQSGHNTVSWYQQALGQGPQFIFQYYREEENGRGNFPPRFSGLQFPNYSSELNVNALELDDSALYLCASSAASGGAGEQFFGPGTRLTVL.

The gene calls are TRBV5-4 and TRBJ2-1; 14 nucleotides agree with TRBD2. The CDR3 length is 15 residues. Germline lookup yields CDR1 SGHNT and CDR2 YYREEE (reference sequence). After removal of 4 bases from V and 8 bases from J, the junction contained 5 bases not matched to a gene. The CDR3, as DNA: TGTGCCAGCAGCCCTCGACTAGCGGGGGGGCATGAGCAGTTCTTC. Its protein is CASSPRLAGGHEQFF.

The chain links TRBV2 to TRBJ2-1; the D is unclear. The CDR3 sequence is 14 residues long. Per the germline V gene, CDR1 is SNHLY and CDR2 is FYNNEI. With 3 bases removed from V and 2 bases from J, the gap between germline ends came to 8 bases. The CDR3: CASSDSRAYNEQFF. The CDR3 DNA sequence: TGTGCCAGCAGTGATTCTCGGGCCTACAATGAGCAGTTCTTC.

The chain joins TRBV12-5 to TRBJ1-2; D remains ambiguous. The CDR3 consists of 14 residues. Trimming cost V 0 bases and J 2 bases, with 7 bases left between them. Germline-derived CDR1 and CDR2 are LGHNT and FRNRAP. The CDR3 bases are TGTGCTAGTGGTTTGGTGGCAGTCAACTATGGCTACACCTTC. Its protein product is CASGLVAVNYGYTF.

This clone has a single count. V usage is TRBV20-1 and J usage is TRBJ2-6; perhaps TRBD1 as D (6 bases). The CDR3 consists of 16 residues. CDR1 and CDR2 (germline): DFQATT, SNEGSKA (reference sequence). V lost 3 bases and J 0 bases, leaving 12 bases between the germline ends. The CDR3 loop is CSASRQASSGANVLTF. The CDR3 DNA sequence: TGCAGTGCTAGTAGACAGGCATCCTCTGGGGCCAACGTCCTGACTTTC.

The J gene is TRBJ1-4, the V gene TRBV5-1; 8 bases are a match to TRBD1. Germline lookup yields CDR1 SGHRS and CDR2 YFSETQ. The CDR3 sequence is 14 residues long. V was pared by 2 bases and J by 8 bases, with 5 bases of the junction left unmatched. The DNA of the CDR3 is TGCGCCAGCAGCTTAATAACAGGGGGAGAAAAACTGTTTTTT. Amino acid sequence: CASSLITGGEKLFF.

The chain links TRBV5-1 to TRBJ2-1; D remains unclear. Germline CDR1 and CDR2: SGHRS and YFSETQ. The V and J ends lost 6 bases and 0 bases respectively, with 13 bases between them. The CDR3 is 15 residues long. CDR3 protein: CASTRSTSSYNEQFF. The CDR3 bases are TGCGCCAGCACCCGGAGCACGAGCTCCTACAATGAGCAGTTCTTC.

This clone has just a few counts. The CDR3 protein is CASSTTTGYSPYTEAFF. In nucleotides, the CDR3 is TGTGCCAGCAGCACGACGACAGGTTACTCGCCCTACACTGAAGCTTTCTTT. The chain is built from TRBV27 and TRBJ1-1; weak D call: TRBD1 (6 bases). The germline V gene encodes CDR1 MNHEY and CDR2 SMNVEV (reference sequence). The V and J ends lost 6 bases and 3 bases respectively, with 23 bases between them. CDR3 length equals 17 residues.

The CDR3, as DNA: TGTGCCAGCTCACTAGGACAGGGATTCACAGATACGCAGTATTTT. Translation: CASSLGQGFTDTQYF. This rearrangement joins TRBV18 to TRBJ2-3, with 8 bases aligning to TRBD1. The CDR3 spans 15 residues. Germline loops: CDR1 KGHSH, CDR2 LQKENI. V gave up 4 bases and J gave up 2 bases; unmatched junction bases: 5.

CDR3 amino acids: CASRQGGATGELFF. The DNA of the CDR3 is TGCGCCAGCAGACAGGGCGGCGCCACCGGGGAGCTGTTTTTT. V and J are TRBV5-1 and TRBJ2-2, with D tentatively TRBD1 (6 bases). V lost 5 bases and J 4 bases, leaving 12 bases between the germline ends. Germline V gene lookup returns CDR1 SGHRS and CDR2 YFSETQ. The CDR3 totals 14 residues.

The genes are TRBV29-1 and TRBJ1-2; D gene unclear. Trimming took off 0 bases at V and 7 bases at J, with 12 bases between the two ends. Germline CDR1 and CDR2: SQVTM and ANQGSEA. The CDR3 has 13 amino acids. The CDR3 loop reads CSVEDRWEAGYTF. The CDR3 nucleotides are TGCAGCGTTGAAGATCGGTGGGAGGCTGGCTACACCTTC.